This T cell receptor (beta chain) was captured by sequencing in a study of T cell responses to AZD1222 COVID-19 vaccine. Profiled with immunoSEQ multiplex PCR; TCRdb holds only in-frame clones, not every one. The sample has around 110,000 clones, about 80% seen once; the top ten hold under 10%. Germline CDR1 reads SGHAT; CDR2 reads FQNNGV. Between the trimmed V and J ends, which lost 7 bases and 4 bases, there was a span of 13 bases. This CDR3 region has 14 residues. The source was peripheral blood, collected on day 0 of AZD1222 vaccination. The origin of this receptor is an adult in good health. V usage is TRBV11-2 and J usage is TRBJ1-4; TRBD1 might be the D (6 bases). Here the CDR3 reads CASKPGGSNEKLFF. The CDR3 bases are TGTGCCAGCAAACCGGGGGGCAGTAATGAAAAACTGTTTTTT.